This TCR beta chain was recorded in a study of T cell responses to AZD1222 COVID-19 vaccine. Study outcomes and limitations: Repertoire sampling was restricted to post-peak T cell response timepoints. Per reports, nearly half of all spike-specific TCRs target regions that are unmutated in variants.

Germline lookup yields CDR1 SGHRS and CDR2 YFSETQ. The V segment lost 0 bases and the J segment 8 bases; nucleotides outside the gene matches: 6. CDR3 length equals 16 residues. About this clone: The target antigen is unknown.

The protocol was immunoSEQ multiplex PCR, while the TCRdb copy is restricted to in-frame clones and leaves out a portion. The sample comprises about 110,000 clones, roughly 90% of which are singletons, and around 16% rests with the top ten. The sequence was obtained from an adult who received the AZD1222 COVID-19 vaccine. This sample comprised peripheral blood, obtained 28 days after the second AZD1222 dose. This chain joins TRBV5-1 and TRBJ2-4; 12 positions match TRBD2. The CDR3 nucleotides read TGCGCCAGCAGCTTGGGACTAGCGGGGGCTAAAGACATTCAGTACTTC. Amino acid sequence: CASSLGLAGAKDIQYF. Combining the CDR3 with reference TRBV5-1 and TRBJ2-4 gives the whole variable domain KAGVTQTPRYLIKTRGQQVTLSCSPISGHRSVSWYQQTPGQGLQFLFEYFSETQRNKGNFPGRFSGRQFSNSRSEMNVSTLELGDSALYLCASSLGLAGAKDIQYFGAGTRLSVL.